These T cell receptor beta chains were read from a single sample in a study of blood T cell repertoires in COVID-19. Sequenced by immunoSEQ multiplex PCR; TCRdb stores in-frame clones only, minus some. The sample lists roughly 200,000 clones; about 86% were seen once. Sequences were obtained from PBMCs or T cells enriched from blood (not recorded which). The receptors shown here come from a woman in her fifties or sixties in a cohort exposed to, infected with or recovered from COVID-19 (not recorded which). Each CDR3 is given with its conserved first and last residue. D genes are given only for firm matches. The size of a clone is reported for some rows only, either as once, few or many, or as a class for expanded clones.

CASSVNQGATGELFF	TGTGCCAGCAGCGTAAATCAGGGGGCGACCGGGGAGCTGTTTTTT	.	TRBD1	TRBV9	TRBJ2-2
CASSKRDSYNEQFF	TGTGCCAGCAGCAAGCGGGACTCCTACAATGAGCAGTTCTTC	.	TRBD2	TRBV9	TRBJ2-1
CASRYREYTEAFF	TGTGCCAGCAGGTACAGGGAGTACACTGAAGCTTTCTTT	.	.	TRBV2	TRBJ1-1
CASSDPSRDRRTGANVLTF	TGTGCCAGCAGTGACCCTTCCCGGGACAGGCGTACTGGGGCCAACGTCCTGACTTTC	.	TRBD1	TRBV2	TRBJ2-6
CASSFRSFNNEQFF	TGTGCCAGCAGCTTTAGATCCTTCAACAATGAGCAGTTCTTC	.	.	TRBV5-6	TRBJ2-1
CARYLPGQGGKNIQYF	TGTGCCAGGTACCTCCCGGGACAGGGGGGCAAAAACATTCAGTACTTC	.	TRBD1	TRBV2	TRBJ2-4
CASSQEGGQYYEQYF	TGCGCCAGCAGCCAAGAAGGTGGACAGTACTACGAGCAGTACTTC	.	.	TRBV4-1	TRBJ2-7
CASSIGRDTEAFF	TGTGCCAGTAGTATAGGTCGGGACACTGAAGCTTTCTTT	.	.	TRBV19	TRBJ1-1
CASSLRQGYYGYTF	TGTGCCAGCAGCTTAAGACAGGGGTACTATGGCTACACCTTC	.	TRBD1	TRBV5-6	TRBJ1-2
CASSYPTGVGGYTF	TGTGCCAGCAGCTATCCAACAGGGGTCGGAGGCTACACCTTC	.	TRBD1	TRBV5-6	TRBJ1-2
CASSSTRTYEQYF	TGTGCCAGCAGCTCAACTCGAACCTACGAGCAGTACTTC	.	.	TRBV5-6	TRBJ2-7
CASSFLKQAQNQPQHF	TGTGCCAGCAGTTTCTTAAAACAGGCCCAGAATCAGCCCCAGCATTTT	.	.	TRBV6-8	TRBJ1-5
CASSPQTSGQETQYF	TGCGCCAGCAGCCCCCAGACTAGCGGCCAAGAGACCCAGTACTTC	.	TRBD2	TRBV4-1	TRBJ2-5
CSGLGDRGAFF	TGCAGTGGGCTGGGAGACAGGGGGGCTTTCTTT	.	TRBD1	TRBV20-1	TRBJ1-1
CASSQAGTSYNEQFF	TGTGCCAGCAGCCAAGCCGGGACATCCTACAATGAGCAGTTCTTC	.	.	TRBV4-2	TRBJ2-1
CATSGASYNSPLHF	TGTGCCACCTCAGGGGCTTCCTATAATTCACCCCTCCACTTT	.	.	TRBV15	TRBJ1-6
CASSQDSGVGETQYF	TGCGCCAGCAGCCAAGATAGCGGGGTCGGAGAGACCCAGTACTTC	.	TRBD2	TRBV4-1	TRBJ2-5
CASSATGATEAFF	TGTGCCAGCAGCGCCACAGGGGCCACTGAAGCTTTCTTT	.	TRBD1	TRBV9	TRBJ1-1
CASSVNDQTGFGWQFF	TGTGCCAGCAGCGTAAACGACCAGACAGGGTTTGGTTGGCAGTTCTTC	.	TRBD1	TRBV9	TRBJ2-1
CAISSRGGAFGETQYF	TGTGCCATTTCGTCACGTGGGGGGGCCTTTGGGGAGACCCAGTACTTC	.	.	TRBV7-9	TRBJ2-5
CASSLARRNNEQFF	TGTGCCAGCAGTTTGGCGAGGAGGAACAATGAGCAGTTCTTC	.	.	TRBV28	TRBJ2-1
CASSAGGVNTEAFF	TGTGCCAGCTCCGCCGGAGGGGTAAACACTGAAGCTTTCTTT	.	.	TRBV5-5	TRBJ1-1
CASSLLQGIDTGELFF	TGTGCTAGCAGCTTACTCCAGGGGATAGACACCGGGGAGCTGTTTTTT	.	.	TRBV7-7	TRBJ2-2
CASSLGVRGDDEQYF	TGTGCCAGCAGCTTAGGCGTCAGGGGGGACGACGAGCAGTACTTC	.	.	TRBV11-2	TRBJ2-7
CASSQRLSRSYEQYF	TGTGCCAGCAGCCAAAGACTATCTCGCTCCTACGAGCAGTACTTC	.	.	TRBV3-1/TRBV3-2	TRBJ2-7
CATSATDKRGVDTQYF	TGTGCCACCAGTGCCACGGACAAAAGAGGCGTAGATACGCAGTATTTT	.	.	TRBV24-1	TRBJ2-3
CASSVGTGYNSPLHF	TGTGCCAGCAGCGTAGGTACAGGATATAATTCACCCCTCCACTTT	.	.	TRBV9	TRBJ1-6
CASSLWTSADNEQFF	TGTGCCAGCAGTCTCTGGACTAGCGCAGACAATGAGCAGTTCTTC	many	TRBD2	TRBV6-2/TRBV6-3	TRBJ2-1
CAGTGAANTGELFF	TGTGCCGGAACAGGGGCCGCGAACACCGGGGAGCTGTTTTTT	.	TRBD1	TRBV6-5	TRBJ2-2
CAVTPGSLNTEAFF	TGTGCCGTAACCCCAGGGTCCCTAAACACTGAAGCTTTCTTT	.	.	TRBV7-9	TRBJ1-1
CASSFPGSSYEQYF	TGTGCCAGCAGTTTTCCGGGAAGCTCCTACGAGCAGTACTTC	.	.	TRBV28	TRBJ2-7
CASRPSSGAGELFF	TGTGCCAGCAGACCCTCTAGCGGGGCCGGGGAGCTGTTTTTT	.	TRBD2	TRBV28	TRBJ2-2
CASSLYGGEQFF	TGTGCCAGCAGCTTATATGGAGGAGAGCAGTTCTTC	.	.	TRBV7-2	TRBJ2-1
CASSPGLAGYGELFF	TGTGCCAGCAGCCCGGGACTAGCGGGGTACGGGGAGCTGTTTTTT	.	TRBD2	TRBV7-3	TRBJ2-2
CATSRVNSNQPQHF	TGTGCCACCAGCAGAGTTAATAGCAATCAGCCCCAGCATTTT	.	.	TRBV15	TRBJ1-5
CAISEVTGASQETQYF	TGTGCCATCAGTGAAGTGACAGGGGCCTCCCAAGAGACCCAGTACTTC	once	TRBD1	TRBV10-3	TRBJ2-5
CATARGSYTEAFF	TGTGCCACCGCCCGGGGGTCTTACACTGAAGCTTTCTTT	.	.	TRBV19	TRBJ1-1
CASSLGTGGYEQYF	TGTGCCAGCAGCTTAGGGACAGGGGGCTACGAGCAGTACTTC	.	TRBD1	TRBV11-2	TRBJ2-7
CASSEVLTRLFF	TGTGCCAGCAGTGAAGTATTGACAAGACTGTTTTTT	few	.	TRBV6-1	TRBJ1-4
CASSLRLAGGSTDTQYF	TGCGCCAGCAGCTTGAGACTAGCGGGGGGGAGCACAGATACGCAGTATTTT	.	TRBD2	TRBV5-1	TRBJ2-3
CASSQGNQGLDSPLHF	TGTGCCAGCAGCCAGGGAAATCAGGGTCTTGATTCACCCCTCCACTTT	.	.	TRBV4-2	TRBJ1-6